The next 13 T cell receptor beta chains were all read from a single sample in a study of blood T cell repertoires in COVID-19. Assay: immunoSEQ multiplex PCR; the TCRdb copy retains only in-frame clones and omits some. This table has fewer than 350,000 clones, approximately 88% appearing once. The sample was peripheral blood. The receptors stem from a young man with active or convalescent COVID-19.

The chain has TRBV6-5 and TRBJ2-1; perhaps TRBD1 as D (6 bases). Germline values: CDR1 MNHEY, CDR2 SVGAGI. This CDR3 contains 15 residues. V shed 5 bases and J shed 7 bases, with 18 bases lying between them. The CDR3 region has the DNA TGTGCCAGCAGTAAAACGGGCCAGGGGCTGAATGAGCAGTTCTTC. The encoded protein is CASSKTGQGLNEQFF.

The rearrangement joins TRBV3-1 (or the pseudogene TRBV3-2) to TRBJ1-3, with D tentatively TRBD1 (6 bases). The CDR3 contains 15 residues. The germline CDR1 and CDR2 sequences are LGHDT and YNNKEL (reference sequence). Trimming shortened V by 1 base and J by 0 bases, and 7 bases separated the two germline ends. The CDR3: CASSQGTASGNTIYF. In nucleotides, the CDR3 is TGTGCCAGCAGCCAAGGGACAGCCTCTGGAAACACCATATATTTT.

The chain uses TRBV5-8 and TRBJ1-2, with D maybe TRBD1 (5 bases). Looked up from germline, CDR1 is SGHTS and CDR2 is YDEGEE. With 0 bases removed from V and 3 bases from J, the gap between germline ends came to 15 bases. This CDR3 has 16 amino acids. CDR3 loop: CASSLAGGEPYYGYTF. The DNA of the CDR3 is TGTGCCAGCAGCTTGGCGGGGGGAGAGCCTTACTATGGCTACACCTTC. The full variable domain, rest sourced from reference TRBV5-8 and TRBJ1-2, is EAGVTQSPTHLIKTRGQQATLRCSPISGHTSVYWYQQALGLGLQFLLWYDEGEERNRGNFPPRFSGRQFPNYSSELNVNALELEDSALYLCASSLAGGEPYYGYTFGSGTRLTVV.

This clone was detected only once. The chain couples TRBV19 to TRBJ1-1, with TRBD1 matching over 7 bases. CDR1 is LNHDA, CDR2 SQIVND, per germline (reference sequence). Trimming at V came to 6 bases and at J to 4 bases, leaving 8 bases not matched to a gene. CDR3 length equals 14 residues. CDR3 in DNA: TGTGCCAGTAGGATACAGGGGATTGGCACTGAAGCTTTCTTT. This sequence encodes CASRIQGIGTEAFF.

Written as DNA, the CDR3 is TGTGCCAGCAGTTTATCAAACAGGGTCTTTTCAGCTTTCTTT. Translation: CASSLSNRVFSAFF. The chain employs TRBV27 and TRBJ1-1, with TRBD1 as a possible D gene (6 bases). The V end was cut by 0 bases, the J end by 10 bases, with 15 bases between. The germline gives CDR1 MNHEY, CDR2 SMNVEV (reference sequence). This CDR3 comprises 14 residues.

The sample holds one count of this clone. The V gene is TRBV11-2, the J gene TRBJ1-1, with TRBD1 identical over 10 bases. The CDR3 extends over 15 amino acids. V dropped 6 bases and J dropped 0; count of bases not matched to a gene: 4. From germline, CDR1 is SGHAT and CDR2 FQNNGV. The CDR3 protein is CASRRTGGLNTEAFF. For the CDR3, the DNA is TGTGCCAGCAGGAGGACAGGGGGATTGAACACTGAAGCTTTCTTT.

This chain uses TRBV5-1 with TRBJ1-1, with 8 bases that match TRBD1. The CDR3 has 14 residues. CDR1 and CDR2 from the germline V gene are SGHRS and YFSETQ. V dropped 2 bases and J dropped 5; count of bases not matched to a gene: 5. CDR3 in amino acids: CASSFDRGGTEAFF. CDR3 nucleotides: TGCGCCAGCAGCTTCGACAGGGGTGGAACTGAAGCTTTCTTT.

J is TRBJ1-5 and V is TRBV15, with D perhaps matching TRBD1 (6 bases). V gave up 9 bases and J gave up 6 bases, with 12 bases separating them. Germline CDR1 and CDR2: LNHNV and YYDKDF (reference sequence). The CDR3 has 12 residues. DNA of the CDR3: TGTGCCACGGGAAGGGGGTTTCAGCCCCAGCATTTT. Its protein is CATGRGFQPQHF.

The chain recombines TRBV11-2 with TRBJ1-5; the D is unclear. Germline V gene lookup returns CDR1 SGHAT and CDR2 FQNNGV. This CDR3 contains 15 residues. V lost 0 bases, J lost 2 bases, and 8 bases lay in between. In nucleotides, the CDR3 is TGTGCCAGCAGCTTAGACAGAATGGGCAATCAGCCCCAGCATTTT. It specifies CASSLDRMGNQPQHF.

As regards this clone: The sample carries other DNA sequences with the same CDR3. The chain carries TRBV19 and TRBJ2-7, with 11 nucleotides matching TRBD1. The germline V gene has CDR1 LNHDA and CDR2 SQIVND (reference sequence). J was trimmed by 4 bases and V by 3 bases; bases with no gene match: 2. The CDR3 length is 14 residues. Here the CDR3 DNA reads TGTGCCAGTAGTATGGGGACAGGGGGTTACGAGCAGTACTTC. Translated, it gives CASSMGTGGYEQYF.

The CDR3 sequence: CASSVQRDRGGDYGYTF. As DNA, the CDR3 is TGTGCCAGCAGCGTACAGCGGGACAGGGGAGGTGACTATGGCTACACCTTC. The chain links TRBV7-8 to TRBJ1-2, with 10 bases aligning to TRBD1. J was trimmed by 3 bases and V by 5 bases; bases with no gene match: 12. Germline CDR1 SGHVS, CDR2 FQNEAQ. The CDR3 has 17 amino acids.

This chain connects TRBV15 to TRBJ1-2; 9 positions agree with TRBD1. Germline CDR1 reads LNHNV; CDR2 reads YYDKDF (reference sequence). The CDR3 runs to 14 residues. Trimming removed 3 bases from V and 4 bases from J; junction bases left unmatched: 3. The chain's CDR3 is CATSRTGGFYGYTF. CDR3 DNA: TGTGCCACCAGCAGGACAGGGGGTTTCTATGGCTACACCTTC. The full variable domain, its missing parts supplied by reference TRBV15 and TRBJ1-2, is DAMVIQNPRYQVTQFGKPVTLSCSQTLNHNVMYWYQQKSSQAPKLLFHYYDKDFNNEADTPDNFQSRRPNTSFCFLDIRSPGLGDTAMYLCATSRTGGFYGYTFGSGTRLTVV.

V and J are TRBV6-5 and TRBJ1-2, with a possible D match to TRBD1 (5 bases). Between the trimmed V and J ends, which lost 0 bases and 0 bases, there was a span of 11 bases. Germline V gene data show CDR1 as MNHEY and CDR2 as SVGAGI. CDR3 size: 16 residues. The CDR3 region is CASSYSGQKANYGYTF. The CDR3 DNA sequence: TGTGCCAGCAGTTACTCAGGACAAAAAGCTAACTATGGCTACACCTTC.